The 22 T cell receptor beta chains listed next were all sequenced from one sample in a study of blood T cell repertoires in COVID-19. Repertoires were generated with immunoSEQ multiplex PCR, while TCRdb's copy carries only in-frame clones and drops some. The repertoire holds about 59,000 clones, with roughly 78% as singletons. Sequenced: peripheral blood. The receptors derive from a man aged 60-69 years with acute or convalescent COVID-19.

This clone appeared a single time. The chain couples TRBV5-4 to TRBJ1-2; D is unresolved. Germline CDR1 is SGHNT and CDR2 is YYREEE (reference sequence). Trimming removed 1 base at V and 8 bases at J, with 12 bases between. The CDR3 is 13 residues long. In DNA, the CDR3 is TGTGCCAGCAGCTTGCCGGGGATAAGGGGCTACACCTTC. Protein sequence: CASSLPGIRGYTF. Variable domain in full (rest from reference TRBV5-4 and TRBJ1-2): ETGVTQSPTHLIKTRGQQVTLRCSSQSGHNTVSWYQQALGQGPQFIFQYYREEENGRGNFPPRFSGLQFPNYSSELNVNALELDDSALYLCASSLPGIRGYTFGSGTRLTVV.

This clone was found a few times. The chain is built from TRBV7-9 and TRBJ2-1; 9 nucleotides agree with TRBD2. Per germline, CDR1 SEHNR and CDR2 FQNEAQ (reference sequence). The CDR3 covers 19 residues. J lost 3 bases, V lost 5 bases, and 17 bases had no gene match. The CDR3: CASSSTDLLAGQHYNEQFF. The CDR3, as DNA: TGTGCCAGCAGCAGTACCGATCTTCTAGCGGGACAGCACTACAATGAGCAGTTCTTC.

The V and J genes are TRBV18 and TRBJ2-7; D remains unclear. Trimming left V 3 bases short and J 3 bases short, with 6 bases between. CDR3 length: 12 residues. Germline V gives CDR1 KGHSH, CDR2 LQKENI. The CDR3: CASSPDIYEQYF. The CDR3 coding sequence is TGTGCCAGCTCACCCGACATCTACGAGCAGTACTTC.

This chain uses TRBV3-1 (or the pseudogene TRBV3-2) with TRBJ2-7; 13 nucleotides line up with TRBD2. After removal of 4 bases from V and 6 bases from J, the junction contained 6 bases not matched to a gene. Per the germline V gene, CDR1 is LGHDT and CDR2 is YNNKEL (reference sequence). The CDR3 consists of 15 residues. CDR3 sequence (DNA): TGTGCCAGCAGCCCGTGGACTAGCGGGAGATCCGAGCAGTACTTC. Residues: CASSPWTSGRSEQYF.

The V call is TRBV24-1, the J call TRBJ1-5; D might be TRBD1 (6 bases). Germline-derived CDR1 and CDR2 are KGHDR and SFDVKD. Deletions cut 7 bases from V and 3 bases from J, with 9 bases between. The CDR3 is made up of 13 amino acids. The CDR3 DNA reads TGTGCCACCAGACAGGGCGACAATCAGCCCCAGCATTTT. Encoded protein: CATRQGDNQPQHF.

This sequence joins TRBV7-6 and TRBJ2-2, with D possibly being TRBD2 (7 bases). Germline CDR1 SGHVS, CDR2 FNYEAQ. With 3 bases removed from V and 5 bases from J, the gap between germline ends came to 16 bases. There are 16 residues in the CDR3. The DNA for the CDR3 is TGTGCCAGCAGCTTCGGGGGCGGGAGTTGGACCGGGGAGCTGTTTTTT. The encoded protein is CASSFGGGSWTGELFF.

The chain recombines TRBV9 with TRBJ1-3; D not resolved. V was cut by 4 bases and J by 2 bases, with 10 bases left in between. The CDR3 contains 14 residues. CDR1 is SGDLS, CDR2 YYNGEE, per germline. CDR3 bases: TGTGCCAGCAGCTCCCAGGCCCCTGGAAACACCATATATTTT. It yields the protein CASSSQAPGNTIYF.

The CDR3 sequence is CASSLSPPGNEQFF. The CDR3 nucleotides read TGCGCCAGCAGCCTATCCCCCCCGGGGAATGAGCAGTTCTTC. J is TRBJ2-1 and V is TRBV5-1, with D possibly matching TRBD2 (5 bases). Germline V gives CDR1 SGHRS, CDR2 YFSETQ. The CDR3 is 14 residues long. V was trimmed by 4 bases and J by 7 bases, leaving 15 bases between them.

This clone has only one observation. The genes are TRBV4-2 and TRBJ2-3; 10 nucleotides agree with TRBD2. The junction had 4 bases not matched to a gene; V was cut back by 5 bases and J by 5 bases. The CDR3 extends over 14 amino acids. Germline CDR1 reads LGHNA; CDR2 reads YNFKEQ. This chain's CDR3 is CASSEPSGRDTQYF. The CDR3 DNA follows: TGTGCCAGCAGCGAGCCTAGCGGGAGAGATACGCAGTATTTT.

The rearrangement uses TRBV28 and TRBJ1-5, with a tentative D call TRBD1 (5 bases). The CDR3 has 16 amino acids. Germline V gene sequence: CDR1 MDHEN, CDR2 SYDVKM. Deletions cut 3 bases from V and 6 bases from J, with 18 bases between. DNA for the CDR3: TGTGCCAGCAGTTTGGGCGGGGCCCTGGAGATTCAGCCCCAGCATTTT. Translating gives CASSLGGALEIQPQHF.

This chain joins TRBV6-5 and TRBJ1-5; perhaps TRBD1 as D (5 bases). Trimming shortened V by 6 bases and J by 12 bases, and 15 bases separated the two germline ends. Germline-derived CDR1 and CDR2 are MNHEY and SVGAGI. The CDR3 covers 12 residues. CDR3 residues: CASRTGGAFQHF. DNA for the CDR3: TGTGCCAGCAGAACAGGTGGGGCGTTCCAGCATTTT.

In its sample, this clone was seen once. The rearrangement uses TRBV28 and TRBJ2-7; 9 positions agree with TRBD1. Looked up from germline, CDR1 is MDHEN and CDR2 is SYDVKM. The CDR3 length is 16 residues. The ends lost 6 bases at V and 7 bases at J; junction bases unmatched: 16. CDR3 in DNA: TGTGCCAGCAGCCCCTTGCTTGGGACAGGGCATCGGGAGCAGTACTTC. It yields the protein CASSPLLGTGHREQYF.

This clone came up once. The V gene is TRBV11-3, the J gene TRBJ1-1; 12 bases fit TRBD1. The junction had 11 bases not matched to a gene; V was cut back by 5 bases and J by 4 bases. The CDR3 extends over 17 amino acids. Germline V CDR1 and CDR2: SGHNT, YENEEA. The DNA of the CDR3 is TGTGCCAGCAGCCTAAAGCGGAGGGGACAGGGGGCCACTGAAGCTTTCTTT. Its translation: CASSLKRRGQGATEAFF.

The chain carries TRBV27 and TRBJ2-1, with 8 bases that match TRBD1. Trimming removed 3 bases from V and 2 bases from J; junction bases left unmatched: 6. Germline assignment: CDR1 MNHEY and CDR2 SMNVEV (reference sequence). The CDR3 runs 16 residues. CDR3 residues: CASSFPGTGAYNEQFF. CDR3 DNA sequence: TGTGCCAGCAGTTTCCCCGGGACAGGAGCCTACAATGAGCAGTTCTTC.

This clone was seen a handful of times. For the CDR3, the DNA is TGTGCCAGCAGTCTCCCGGGACAGGAAAGGGAGGGAGTCTCTGGAAACACCATATATTTT. This gives the protein CASSLPGQEREGVSGNTIYF. The chain carries TRBV3-1 (or the pseudogene TRBV3-2) and TRBJ1-3; 8 bases align to TRBD1. The germline gives CDR1 LGHDT, CDR2 YNNKEL (reference sequence). V dropped 6 bases and J dropped 0; count of bases not matched to a gene: 19. The CDR3 covers 20 residues.

V and J are TRBV30 and TRBJ2-3, with a weak D call TRBD1 (6 bases). The CDR3 is made up of 13 amino acids. Germline-derived CDR1 and CDR2 are GTSNPN and SVGIG (reference sequence). The CDR3 loop reads CASSGARVDTQYF. The CDR3 DNA reads as TGTGCTTCTTCAGGGGCTCGAGTAGATACGCAGTATTTT.

The V call is TRBV5-1, the J call TRBJ2-5; TRBD1 aligns across 8 bases. The germline V gene encodes CDR1 SGHRS and CDR2 YFSETQ. Losses at the gene ends were 1 base for V and 8 bases for J; bases not matched to a gene: 10. CDR3 length: 15 amino acids. CDR3 sequence reads: CASSLTTGESTTQYF. CDR3 nucleotides: TGCGCCAGCAGCTTGACGACAGGGGAGTCTACAACCCAGTACTTC.

The chain uses TRBV7-3 and TRBJ2-1; D call uncertain. V shed 1 base and J shed 6 bases, with 10 bases lying between them. Germline CDR1 and CDR2: SGHTA and FQGTGA. This CDR3 is 14 amino acids long. As DNA, the CDR3 is TGTGCCAGCAGCTTAAACCACCCCGGCAATGAGCAGTTCTTC. Translating it yields CASSLNHPGNEQFF. Using reference TRBV7-3 and TRBJ2-1 for the parts outside the CDR3, the full variable domain is GAGVSQTPSNKVTEKGKYVELRCDPISGHTALYWYRQSLGQGPEFLIYFQGTGAADDSGLPNDRFFAVRPEGSVSTLKIQRTERGDSAVYLCASSLNHPGNEQFFGPGTRLTVL.

This clone appeared a few times. The CDR3 DNA reads as TGCGCCACTTCGCCCCTGATCGAGGCGGCAGGCTACACCTTC. This sequence encodes CATSPLIEAAGYTF. V gene TRBV10-2 combines with J gene TRBJ1-2; D unresolved. V was trimmed by 10 bases and J by 8 bases, leaving 23 bases between them. Germline lookup yields CDR1 WSHSY and CDR2 SAAADI. CDR3 length equals 14 residues.

CDR3 in amino acids: CASSPLRRGNTEAFF. The CDR3 coding sequence is TGTGCCAGCTCACCATTACGCAGGGGCAACACTGAAGCTTTCTTT. The genes are TRBV18 and TRBJ1-1; D is perhaps TRBD1 (6 bases). Germline V gene data show CDR1 as KGHSH and CDR2 as LQKENI. The CDR3 has 15 amino acids. Trimming cost V 2 bases and J 2 bases, with 12 bases left between them.

The rearrangement links TRBV11-1 to TRBJ2-3, with a tentative D call TRBD1 (5 bases). The CDR3 totals 12 residues. Germline V gene data show CDR1 as SGHAT and CDR2 as FQDESV (reference sequence). V lost 5 bases to trimming and J lost 4 bases, with 7 bases between them. This chain's CDR3 is CASSPGPDTQYF. CDR3 DNA sequence: TGTGCCAGCAGCCCAGGGCCAGATACGCAGTATTTT.

The V gene is TRBV5-6, the J gene TRBJ2-7; D gene uncertain. The V end was cut by 4 bases, the J end by 0 bases, with 14 bases between. The CDR3 runs 15 residues. CDR1 and CDR2 (germline): SGHDT, YYEEEE. The CDR3, as DNA: TGTGCCAGCAGCCGGTTGGCGGCCCACTCCTACGAGCAGTACTTC. Its protein is CASSRLAAHSYEQYF.